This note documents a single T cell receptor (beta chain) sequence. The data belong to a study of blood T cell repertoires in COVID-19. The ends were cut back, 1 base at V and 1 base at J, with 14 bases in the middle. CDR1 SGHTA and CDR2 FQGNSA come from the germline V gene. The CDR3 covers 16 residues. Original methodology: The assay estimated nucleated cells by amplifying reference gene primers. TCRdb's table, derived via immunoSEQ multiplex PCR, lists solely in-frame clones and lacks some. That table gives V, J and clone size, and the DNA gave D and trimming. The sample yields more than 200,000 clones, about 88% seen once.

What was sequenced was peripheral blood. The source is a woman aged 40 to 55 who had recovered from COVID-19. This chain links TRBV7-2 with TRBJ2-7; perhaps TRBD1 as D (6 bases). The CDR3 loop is CASSLVWDIKSYEQYF. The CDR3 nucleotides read TGTGCCAGCAGCTTAGTCTGGGACATAAAGTCCTACGAGCAGTACTTC.